The present TCR beta chain was sequenced within a study of blood T cells in healthy people across ages. Overall study results and limits: The long-lived group displayed more naive CD4+ cells, plus higher diversity, than the aged donors did.

The second PCR ran roughly 7 to 12 cycles with a sample-barcoded 5' primer and J-beta primers. Each cDNA was tagged by a template-switch adaptor containing 12 random nucleotides. TCRdb redid the calling of the 5' RACE reads with MiXCR, one entry per CDR3 protein. The sample contains about 1.4 million distinct CDR3 sequences, approximately 59% of which appear only once. As regards this clonotype: Its specificity is not known.

Germline CDR1 SGHRS, CDR2 YFSETQ. The CDR3 is 15 amino acids. The junction had 7 bases not matched to a gene; V was cut back by 4 bases and J by 5 bases. Sequenced: blood. This chain uses TRBV5-1 with TRBJ2-3, with 10 bases lining up with TRBD2. This sequence was found in a man younger than 35 in good health. Here the CDR3 reads CASSETSGVGDTQYF. The DNA of the CDR3 is TGCGCCAGCAGCGAAACTAGCGGGGTAGGAGATACGCAGTATTTT.